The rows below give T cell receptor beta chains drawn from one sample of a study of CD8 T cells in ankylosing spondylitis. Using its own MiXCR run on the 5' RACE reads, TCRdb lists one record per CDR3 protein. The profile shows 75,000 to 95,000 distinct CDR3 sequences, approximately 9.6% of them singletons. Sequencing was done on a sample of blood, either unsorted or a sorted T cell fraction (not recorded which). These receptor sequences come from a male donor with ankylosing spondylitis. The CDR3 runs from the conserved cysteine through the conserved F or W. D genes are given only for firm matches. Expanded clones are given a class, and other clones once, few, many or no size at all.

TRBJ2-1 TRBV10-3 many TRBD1 CAISEPRTGVHEQFF TGTGCCATCAGTGAGCCCCGGACAGGGGTCCATGAGCAGTTCTTC
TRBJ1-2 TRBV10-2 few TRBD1 CASSDSVRQGSNYGYTF TGCGCCAGCAGTGATTCTGTGAGACAGGGATCAAACTATGGCTACACCTTC
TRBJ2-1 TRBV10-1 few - CASSESGYSRGEQFF TGCGCCAGCAGTGAGTCGGGCTACTCCCGGGGAGAGCAGTTCTTC
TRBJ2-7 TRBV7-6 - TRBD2 CASSPGLTLEQYF TGTGCCAGCAGCCCGGGACTAACCTTAGAGCAGTACTTC
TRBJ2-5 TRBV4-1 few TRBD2 CASSPAREGGETQYF TGCGCCAGCAGCCCGGCGCGGGAGGGGGGAGAGACCCAGTACTTC
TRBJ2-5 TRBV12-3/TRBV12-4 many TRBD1 CASTGQEETQYF TGTGCCAGCACGGGACAGGAAGAGACCCAGTACTTC
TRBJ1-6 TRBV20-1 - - CSAGGGSSYNSPLHF TGCAGTGCTGGCGGGGGGAGCTCCTATAATTCACCCCTCCACTTT
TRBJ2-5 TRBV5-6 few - CASSLRGGETQYF TGTGCCAGCAGCTTAAGGGGCGGTGAGACCCAGTACTTC
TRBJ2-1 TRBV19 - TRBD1 CASSTGQGGLYEQFF TGTGCCAGTAGTACCGGACAGGGGGGGCTATATGAGCAGTTCTTC
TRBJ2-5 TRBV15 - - CATSSPRGRETQYF TGTGCCACCAGCAGCCCCCGGGGGCGTGAGACCCAGTACTTC
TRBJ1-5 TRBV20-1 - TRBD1 CSARRDRARGNQSQHF TGCAGTGCTAGACGGGACAGGGCGAGAGGCAATCAGTCCCAGCATTTT
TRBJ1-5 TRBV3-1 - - CASSPALNQPQHF TGTGCCAGCAGCCCAGCCCTAAATCAGCCCCAGCATTTT
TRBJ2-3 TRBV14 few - CASSHGSGNVNTQYF TGTGCCAGCAGCCACGGGTCAGGGAATGTCAACACGCAGTATTTT